The sequence of this TCR beta chain was determined in a study of shared clonotypes between healthy human individuals. Whole-study findings and limits: Tissues were not sampled, only blood, and their repertoires likely differ.

In the original processing: From ImmunoSEQ came sequences covering only the junction and carrying no quality scores, so filtering differed. Produced via immunoSEQ multiplex PCR; TCRdb's table is partial and in-frame only. V, J and clone size derive from that table, while D and trimming were established from the DNA sequence. The table records 2 million to 2.5 million clones, 90% to 95% of them present only once. CDR1 is LGHNT, CDR2 FRNRAP, per germline. CDR3 length: 11 amino acids. V was pared by 2 bases and J by 4 bases, with 0 bases between. This clone showed up just a few times. As yet, its antigen is unknown. The same CDR3 also results from other DNA sequences found in this sample.

The V gene is TRBV12-5, the J gene TRBJ2-1; D gene uncertain. The clonotype was recovered from a man aged 18 to 30 in good health. Some clones in this sample may be carry-over from other donors' samples. The sequenced material came from naive CD4+ T cells from PBMCs. Subset specified: CD45RA+ positively selected. As DNA, the CDR3 is TGTGCTAGTGGTTTGTACAATGAGCAGTTCTTC. Its protein is CASGLYNEQFF.